This T cell receptor (beta chain) appears in the sequencing data of a study of PD-L1 blockade in urothelial cancer. The overall study: Prior exposure to chemotherapy in patients amounted to 0 to 3 regimens received.

Each patient's cancer was a locally advanced or metastatic urothelial carcinoma. All patients handed over anywhere from 1 to 8 samples, pretreatment and on-treatment. Clones were sequenced by immunoSEQ multiplex PCR, and TCRdb holds only the in-frame ones, with some missing. This table has 56,000 or so clones, around 84% appearing once. Germline loops: CDR1 SGHRS, CDR2 YFSETQ. CDR3 length equals 14 residues. Trimming removed 3 bases at V and 3 bases at J, with 9 bases between. The chain combines TRBV5-1 with TRBJ1-4; D not certain. Sequencing was performed on PBMCs, taken around atezolizumab (anti-PD-L1) treatment. The sequence was collected from a man aged 45 to 65 with urothelial cancer. The CDR3 region is CASSWADANEKLFF. CDR3 in DNA: TGCGCCAGCAGCTGGGCAGATGCTAATGAAAAACTGTTTTTT.